This T cell receptor beta chain was retrieved from a study of post-analysis software for immune sequencing data. Turning to the study itself: Courses of disease covered relapsing-remitting, secondary progressive and progressive-relapsing multiple sclerosis.

With regard to this clonotype: Antigen specificity is unknown.

Trimming left V 6 bases short and J 1 base short, with 13 bases between. The CDR3 contains 13 residues. In germline, CDR1 is SQVTM, CDR2 ANQGSEA. TCR beta cDNA libraries had unique molecular identifiers. TCRdb re-analysed the PCR reads in MiXCR, keeping a single row per CDR3 protein. This table holds about 680,000 distinct CDR3 sequences, 55% to 60% found once. Study conclusions and caveats: Patients used about five TRBV segments, including TRBV5-6, TRBV5-1 and TRBV20-1, more often than controls.

The clonotype was recovered from a girl aged 2 to 10 with multiple sclerosis. Sequencing used blood. The chain couples TRBV29-1 to TRBJ2-7, with D possibly TRBD1 on 6 matching bases. This CDR3 reads CSVSGAPSYEQYF. DNA of the CDR3: TGCAGCGTGTCAGGGGCACCGTCCTACGAGCAGTACTTC.